This T cell receptor (beta chain) was captured in a study of T cells in Graves' hyperthyroidism and ophthalmopathy. Study-level points and caveats: Also found in blood were most expanded thyroid clonotypes above 0.001.

Amplification yielded TCR beta CDR3 regions, with RNA transcripts as the source. The HTBI primer set was used in a first-round RT-PCR of the TCR CDR3. TCRdb independently ran MiXCR on the multiplex PCR reads; one entry per CDR3 protein. The sample lists about 700,000 distinct CDR3 sequences; around 15% were seen once. The V gene lost 4 bases and the J gene lost 7 bases, with 17 bases spanning the gap. Per the germline V gene, CDR1 is MGHRA and CDR2 is YSYEKL. The CDR3 length is 15 residues. This clonotype was found once. Its antigen is as yet unknown. What was sequenced was blood. This chain uses TRBV4-1 with TRBJ2-1; D uncertain. The TCR originated in a woman between 18 and 30 years old with Graves' hyperthyroidism. This CDR3 is CASSRTPGSSNEQFF. In nucleotides, the CDR3 is TGCGCCAGCAGCCGTACTCCCGGTTCTTCGAATGAGCAGTTCTTC.